These 31 T cell receptor beta chains share one sample of origin, sequenced in a study of cytomegalovirus exposure and HLA in healthy donors. The PCR ran on 60 Vbeta and 13 Jbeta primers. TCRdb's copy holds only in-frame clones and misses some; the assay was immunoSEQ multiplex PCR. The sample lists 150,000 to 200,000 clones; roughly 85% were seen once. The sequencing sample was made of PBMCs. The receptors stem from a young woman in good health and CMV-seronegative.

This rearrangement joins TRBV29-1 to TRBJ1-1, with D uncertain. Germline loops: CDR1 SQVTM, CDR2 ANQGSEA. V was cut by 6 bases and J by 1 base, with 15 bases left in between. The CDR3 spans 14 residues. For the CDR3, the DNA is TGCAGCGTAGAAACGGCCGGGTCGAACACTGAAGCTTTCTTT. Translating it yields CSVETAGSNTEAFF.

CDR3 nucleotides: TGCGCCAGCAGCTTGGCAGGGACAGGGGGGGAAGAGACCCAGTACTTC. Its translation is CASSLAGTGGEETQYF. This chain connects TRBV5-1 to TRBJ2-5; 11 positions match TRBD1. After removal of 0 bases from V and 3 bases from J, the junction contained 4 bases not matched to a gene. This CDR3 comprises 16 residues. CDR1 is SGHRS and CDR2 is YFSETQ in the germline V gene.

The CDR3 sequence: CSVGRQGSVYGYTF. The CDR3 coding sequence is TGCAGCGTTGGAAGACAGGGATCAGTCTATGGCTACACCTTC. The chain combines TRBV29-1 with TRBJ1-2; 7 nucleotides agree with TRBD1. The CDR3 totals 14 residues. Looked up from germline, CDR1 is SQVTM and CDR2 is ANQGSEA. V dropped 4 bases and J dropped 4; count of bases not matched to a gene: 9.

The CDR3 coding sequence is TGTGCCAGCAGCTCCGCCGGACAGGTATTGCAGGAGACCCAGTACTTC. This encodes CASSSAGQVLQETQYF. The V and J genes are TRBV7-6 and TRBJ2-5; 7 nucleotides agree with TRBD1. Germline trimming cut 4 bases from V and 5 bases from J; bases unmatched to any gene: 13. Germline CDR1 reads SGHVS; CDR2 reads FNYEAQ. There are 16 residues in the CDR3.

The V call is TRBV2, the J call TRBJ2-3; D is possibly TRBD2 (6 bases). The V gene's germline CDR1 is SNHLY and CDR2 FYNNEI. The V end lost 6 bases, the J end lost 0 bases, and 10 bases lay between the germline ends. CDR3 length: 14 amino acids. DNA for the CDR3: TGTGCCAGCAGGAAGCGGGTTAGCACAGATACGCAGTATTTT. This codes for CASRKRVSTDTQYF. The complete variable domain, with remaining parts taken from reference TRBV2 and TRBJ2-3, reads EPEVTQTPSHQVTQMGQEVILRCVPISNHLYFYWYRQILGQKVEFLVSFYNNEISEKSEIFDDQFSVERPDGSNFTLKIRSTKLEDSAMYFCASRKRVSTDTQYFGPGTRLTVL.

This chain connects TRBV6-6 to TRBJ2-2; 7 nucleotides line up with TRBD1. Germline V CDR1 and CDR2: MNHNY, SVGAGI (reference sequence). After removal of 5 bases from V and 3 bases from J, the junction contained 9 bases not matched to a gene. This CDR3 has 16 residues. CDR3 residues: CASSADRLEDTGELFF. In nucleotides, the CDR3 is TGTGCCAGCAGTGCGGACAGGCTAGAAGACACCGGGGAGCTGTTTTTT.

The chain is built from TRBV4-1 and TRBJ2-1; TRBD2 matches 10 bases. CDR3 length: 14 amino acids. The germline V gene encodes CDR1 MGHRA and CDR2 YSYEKL. V lost 4 bases and J lost 8; bases outside the gene matches: 5. CDR3 nucleotide sequence: TGCGCCAGCAGCCGAGCGGGAGGGCCCGATGAGCAGTTCTTC. It codes for CASSRAGGPDEQFF.

The gene calls are TRBV7-9 and TRBJ1-2; D might be TRBD1 (6 bases). This CDR3 has 14 amino acids. Per germline, CDR1 SEHNR and CDR2 FQNEAQ (reference sequence). The V end lost 1 base, the J end lost 8 bases, and 14 bases lay between the germline ends. This chain's CDR3 is CASSLGRSGVGYTF. The CDR3 region has the DNA TGTGCCAGCAGCTTAGGGCGGTCAGGGGTCGGCTACACCTTC.

This clone was picked up a small number of times. The V and J genes are TRBV4-1 and TRBJ2-5; possible D gene TRBD2, 5 bases. V lost 2 bases and J lost 2, with 18 bases in between. The CDR3 covers 17 residues. From germline, CDR1 is MGHRA and CDR2 YSYEKL. As DNA, the CDR3 is TGCGCCAGCAGCCAAAAAGGGCGGGCTGGAAGACAAGAGACCCAGTACTTC. The encoded protein is CASSQKGRAGRQETQYF.

The J gene is TRBJ1-2, the V gene TRBV5-5; D is unresolved. V was pared by 0 bases and J by 8 bases, with 11 bases between. The length of the CDR3 is 13 residues. Germline V gives CDR1 SGHKS, CDR2 YYEKEE (reference sequence). CDR3 in amino acids: CASSLVREGGYTF. The CDR3 nucleotides read TGTGCCAGCAGCTTGGTTAGGGAGGGCGGCTACACCTTC.

The chain carries TRBV23-1 and TRBJ2-5, with D unclear. TRBV23-1 is classed as an ORF, of uncertain function. The CDR3 runs to 12 residues. V gave up 0 bases and J gave up 5 bases, with 4 bases separating them. CDR3: CASSQSSETQYF. DNA for the CDR3: TGCGCCAGCAGTCAATCCTCGGAGACCCAGTACTTC.

V gene TRBV6-5 combines with J gene TRBJ1-4; a possible D gene is TRBD1 (6 bases). Trimming took off 3 bases at V and 7 bases at J, with 15 bases between the two ends. This CDR3 contains 15 residues. Germline V CDR1 and CDR2: MNHEY, SVGAGI. CDR3 loop: CASSYSTGQIEKLFF. DNA of the CDR3: TGTGCCAGCAGTTATTCGACAGGACAAATTGAAAAACTGTTTTTT.

This chain connects TRBV6-5 to TRBJ1-1; the D gene is possibly TRBD1 (5 bases). The germline gives CDR1 MNHEY, CDR2 SVGAGI. Trimming stripped 10 bases from V and 7 bases from J, with 19 bases between. The CDR3 consists of 13 residues. This CDR3 is CAIALGVPNEAFF. CDR3 DNA sequence: TGTGCCATCGCCCTAGGGGTTCCGAATGAAGCTTTCTTT.

The V call is TRBV4-3, the J call TRBJ1-2; 8 positions match TRBD1. Trimming cost V 3 bases and J 6 bases; bases outside gene matches: 3. CDR1 is LGHNA and CDR2 is YSLEER in the germline V gene. The CDR3 extends over 13 amino acids. The CDR3 nucleotides are TGCGCCAGCAGCCAGGACAGGGCCCATGGCTACACCTTC. Translated, it gives CASSQDRAHGYTF.

This rearrangement joins TRBV4-2 to TRBJ2-5; tentative D call: TRBD2 (7 bases). There are 16 residues in the CDR3. Germline loops: CDR1 LGHNA, CDR2 YNFKEQ. V lost 4 bases and J 4 bases, leaving 19 bases between the germline ends. CDR3 amino acids: CASSPWEGEQGETQYF. CDR3 bases: TGTGCCAGCAGCCCATGGGAGGGGGAGCAGGGAGAGACCCAGTACTTC.

The gene calls are TRBV9 and TRBJ2-1, with D tentatively TRBD2 (6 bases). V was pared by 1 base and J by 14 bases, with 13 bases between. The CDR3 is made up of 12 amino acids. Germline CDR1 and CDR2: SGDLS and YYNGEE. In DNA, the CDR3 is TGTGCCAGCAGCGTACTTGGCGGGAACAAGTTCTTC. This encodes CASSVLGGNKFF.

Only one count was recorded for this clone. CDR3 residues: CASTRDSGDTQYF. The CDR3 DNA follows: TGTGCCAGCACGAGGGACTCGGGCGATACGCAGTATTTT. The chain is built from TRBV2 and TRBJ2-3; possibly TRBD2 for D (6 bases). V lost 7 bases to trimming and J lost 6 bases, with 14 bases between them. The CDR3 loop spans 13 amino acids. CDR1 and CDR2 (germline): SNHLY, FYNNEI.

The rearrangement uses TRBV30 and TRBJ2-3; TRBD2 is a possible D gene (7 bases). Germline loops: CDR1 GTSNPN, CDR2 SVGIG (reference sequence). V was pared by 8 bases and J by 1 base, with 16 bases between. The CDR3 length is 14 residues. CDR3 DNA sequence: TGTGCCAGGGGGGGTCAGGGCCGCACAGATACGCAGTATTTT. Residues: CARGGQGRTDTQYF.

The chain employs TRBV11-2 and TRBJ2-2; 12 bases map to TRBD2. Trimming took 6 bases from V and 5 from J; bases not matched to a gene: 4. The CDR3 is 15 residues long. Germline V CDR1 and CDR2: SGHAT, FQNNGV. CDR3 bases: TGTGCCAGCAGTTATCTAGCGGGAGGGACCGGGGAGCTGTTTTTT. Translated, it gives CASSYLAGGTGELFF.

The rearrangement uses TRBV5-6 and TRBJ2-7, with 8 bases matching TRBD2. This CDR3 spans 13 amino acids. Per the germline V gene, CDR1 is SGHDT and CDR2 is YYEEEE. J gave up 6 bases and V 4 bases, and 6 bases lay outside the gene matches. DNA of the CDR3: TGTGCCAGCAGCCCTGGGGCGGGGGGCGAGCAGTACGTC. Its translation is CASSPGAGGEQYV.

The chain links TRBV28 to TRBJ1-2; D might be TRBD1 (6 bases). CDR1 is MDHEN and CDR2 is SYDVKM in the germline V gene. The CDR3 loop spans 11 amino acids. Here the CDR3 DNA reads TGTGCTACAGGGCAAGAGAATGGCTACACCTTC. This gives the protein CATGQENGYTF.

There are a few counts of this clone. This chain joins TRBV4-3 and TRBJ1-1; a possible D gene is TRBD1 (5 bases). This CDR3 has 14 residues. Germline assignment: CDR1 LGHNA and CDR2 YSLEER. Trimming left V 0 bases short and J 2 bases short, with 7 bases between. The CDR3 DNA reads as TGCGCCAGCAGCCAAGACAGGGCCAACACTGAAGCTTTCTTT. Protein product: CASSQDRANTEAFF.

The chain joins TRBV25-1 to TRBJ2-1; TRBD2 agrees at 8 bases. The CDR3 consists of 14 residues. Germline V gives CDR1 MGHDK, CDR2 SYGVNS. The V gene end was trimmed by 2 bases and the J gene end by 7 bases; junction bases not matched to a gene: 4. Here the CDR3 DNA reads TGTGCCAGCAGTGAACCGGGAGGGGTAAATGAGCAGTTCTTC. It is translated as CASSEPGGVNEQFF.

V is TRBV10-2 and J is TRBJ1-4; possible D gene TRBD1, 5 bases. The CDR3 contains 16 residues. Germline lookup yields CDR1 WSHSY and CDR2 SAAADI. Trimming removed 0 bases from V and 4 bases from J, with 12 bases in between. The CDR3 DNA follows: TGCGCCAGCAGTGAGTCGAGCGGGGGATTTAATGAAAAACTGTTTTTT. This gives the protein CASSESSGGFNEKLFF.

DNA for the CDR3: TGTGCCAGCAGCTTAGTGACAGGCAACAATCAGCCCCAGCATTTT. It specifies CASSLVTGNNQPQHF. The chain combines TRBV7-2 with TRBJ1-5; tentative D call: TRBD1 (6 bases). V was shortened by 1 base and J by 3 bases, with 10 bases between the two germline ends. The CDR3 covers 15 residues. The germline gives CDR1 SGHTA, CDR2 FQGNSA.

J is TRBJ1-2 and V is TRBV11-3; D not resolved. Trimming shortened V by 5 bases and J by 5 bases, and 15 bases separated the two germline ends. Per germline, CDR1 SGHNT and CDR2 YENEEA. The CDR3 is made up of 14 amino acids. Here the CDR3 reads CASSPSGSGYGYTF. The CDR3 nucleotides read TGTGCCAGCAGCCCGTCCGGGAGCGGGTATGGCTACACCTTC.

The V gene is TRBV15, the J gene TRBJ1-5; 7 bases are a match to TRBD1. The CDR3 runs 13 residues. The trim removed 2 bases at V and 5 bases at J, leaving 0 bases unmatched. Germline CDR1 and CDR2: LNHNV and YYDKDF (reference sequence). CDR3 protein: CATSRQGDQPQHF. The CDR3 DNA is TGTGCCACCAGCAGACAGGGGGATCAGCCCCAGCATTTT.

This clone has just one count. The chain couples TRBV28 to TRBJ1-5; a weak D match, TRBD1 (6 bases). The ends were cut back, 7 bases at V and 3 bases at J, with 16 bases in the middle. Germline loops: CDR1 MDHEN, CDR2 SYDVKM. The CDR3 sequence is 15 residues long. The CDR3 region is CASNREGETNQPQHF. The DNA of the CDR3 is TGTGCCAGCAACCGGGAGGGGGAGACCAATCAGCCCCAGCATTTT.

This clone was counted a single time. The rearrangement joins TRBV19 to TRBJ1-4; no reliable D call. Trimming stripped 7 bases from V and 8 bases from J, with 14 bases between. Germline CDR1 is LNHDA and CDR2 is SQIVND (reference sequence). The CDR3 extends over 13 amino acids. CDR3 DNA sequence: TGTGCCAGTAAGACCCGTGGGAGCGAAAAACTGTTTTTT. Residues: CASKTRGSEKLFF.

The chain links TRBV9 to TRBJ2-5; 10 bases match TRBD2. This CDR3 is 17 amino acids long. The V gene's germline CDR1 is SGDLS and CDR2 YYNGEE. Losses at the gene ends were 0 bases for V and 5 bases for J; bases not matched to a gene: 10. Here the CDR3 reads CASSVGLAGDAGETQYF. CDR3 coding DNA: TGTGCCAGCAGCGTAGGCCTAGCGGGAGATGCGGGGGAGACCCAGTACTTC.

The chain recombines TRBV28 with TRBJ2-2; the D gene is possibly TRBD2 (6 bases). The CDR3 is 19 residues long. The ends were cut back, 1 base at V and 4 bases at J, with 22 bases in the middle. The germline CDR1 and CDR2 sequences are MDHEN and SYDVKM. This CDR3 reads CASSLFGPSLEGVTGELFF. The CDR3 DNA is TGTGCCAGCAGTTTATTCGGCCCATCGCTGGAGGGAGTCACCGGGGAGCTGTTTTTT.